This TCR beta chain derives from a study of T cell responses to AZD1222 COVID-19 vaccine (dated by TCRdb to about 2021). As for the study more broadly: A total of 240 or so trial participants underwent TCR sequencing, of whom about 210 had received two doses of AZD1222 and roughly 26 had received two doses of the MenACWY control vaccine. Trial participants were enrolled into age subgroups of 18-55, 56-69 and 70-plus years, which contained roughly 150, 30 and 60 TCR-sequenced participants, respectively. Points the paper makes about the study in general: After two AZD1222 doses, both the breadth and the depth of spike-specific TCRs were significantly higher than at day 0 and than in MenACWY recipients. Epitopes outside the regions mutated in the B.1.351 and B.1.1.7 variants were reportedly recognized by nearly half of the unique spike-specific TCRs. Most participants were white British and females outnumbered males, and the authors suggested that clonal diversity may have been underestimated. Vaccine-associated CD4 TCRs spanned the whole spike protein, with dominant responses in regions 160-218 and 743-854. Because no day 14 peak-response samples were available, the repertoires could be characterized only after the peak T cell response. Conclusions about previously exposed vaccinees are limited because only six or seven AZD1222 recipients were SARS-CoV-2 seropositive at baseline. The 56-69-year group was small, and its depth increase did not reach significance, likely because of low power.

Note on this clone: Its binding antigen is unknown. The record has no base qualities; no much larger clone is one base away.

The CDR3 regions of human TCRbeta chains were analyzed by immunosequencing. The paper's processing steps were these. Repertoire TCRs were matched against a reference library of SARS-CoV-2-specific TCRs generated with the MIRA antigen-specificity platform. Breadth was defined as the fraction of unique TCRs that were SARS-CoV-2-associated, and depth was defined as the fraction of total T cells that were SARS-CoV-2-associated. Using the MIRA data, each spike-specific TCR was mapped to the spike region that the TCR reacts to and placed in a CD4 or CD8 class. Log10-transformed breadth and depth values were compared by one-way ANOVA with Sidak's multiple comparisons tests. TCRdb re-hosts the immuneACCESS table, in-frame sequences only. Its copies lack some clones; in the studies checked, an unresolved V gene accounts for under half of them, and the cause for the rest is not known. For V, J and clone size, that table is used; D and trimming come from the DNA. The sample data list more than 150,000 clones, and approximately 94% of these were observed just once. Of the sample, around 1.5% is held by the ten largest clones.

The time point tag for this specimen amounts to: about 28 days (+/-7) after the second vaccine dose. Because spike-specific TCR depth and breadth did not differ between the two schedules, AZD1222 recipients who got a second dose at roughly 4 weeks were pooled with those who got a second dose at roughly 12 weeks. Vaccinee samples came from UK trials COV001 and COV002, including a single-blind randomized controlled phase 2/3 trial of AZD1222 (ChAdOx1 nCoV-19) in healthy adults. For TCRbeta chain sequencing, PBMC samples were collected from trial participants at day 0 and at day 28 after the second dose. This TCR derives from an adult who received the AZD1222 COVID-19 vaccine. The sequencing used peripheral blood, collected 28 days after the second AZD1222 dose.

CDR3 region: CASSTPGLANEQFF. DNA sequence: TGTGCCAGTAGTACCCCGGGACTAGCCAATGAGCAGTTCTTC. The chain is encoded by TRBV19 joined to TRBJ2-1; 9 of the junction bases match TRBD2. Trimmed from V: 4 bases; trimmed from J: 6 bases; junction bases lacking a gene match: 4. The CDR3 has 14 amino acids, counting the end cysteine and phenylalanine. The CDR3 DNA has 42 bases and is translated from base 1. For CDR1 and CDR2, the germline V gene (reference sequence) lists LNHDA and SQIVND.